Described below is a single T cell receptor beta chain sequence and its context. The source of the sample is a study of cytomegalovirus exposure and HLA in healthy donors. The PCR employed 60 Vbeta primers together with 13 Jbeta primers. TCRdb keeps only in-frame clones here, not all; method: immunoSEQ multiplex PCR. The table lists some 150,000 clones, more than 75% of them singletons, with more than 2.5% in the top ten. This receptor was taken from a man aged 18 to 29 in good health and CMV-seropositive. Sequenced material: PBMCs.

The CDR3 DNA sequence: TGCAGCGTTTATGACACTGAAGCTTTCTTT. Amino acids: CSVYDTEAFF. V is TRBV29-1 and J is TRBJ1-1; D unresolved. Trimming removed 5 bases at V and 3 bases at J, with 4 bases between. In germline, CDR1 is SQVTM, CDR2 ANQGSEA. This CDR3 region has 10 residues. The variable domain in full, with the rest retrieved from reference TRBV29-1 and TRBJ1-1, is SAVISQKPSRDICQRGTSLTIQCQVDSQVTMMFWYRQQPGQSLTLIATANQGSEATYESGFVIDKFPISRPNLTFSTLTVSNMSPEDSSIYLCSVYDTEAFFGQGTRLTVV.